The T cell receptor (beta chain) described here comes from a study of blood T cell repertoires in COVID-19. Study information: Sites in the United States, Italy and Spain provided acute and convalescent COVID-19 samples.

The CDR3 is 17 residues long. V lost 3 bases to trimming and J lost 1 base, with 18 bases between them. Germline loops: CDR1 MNHEY, CDR2 SMNVEV (reference sequence). Per the study methods: Reference gene primer amplification gave estimated nucleated cell counts. Here immunoSEQ multiplex PCR was the method, and the copy in TCRdb shows in-frame clones only, minus some. V, J and clone size were drawn from that table, and D and trimming were deduced from the DNA. The repertoire holds roughly 250,000 clones, with over 75% as singletons. V gene TRBV27 combines with J gene TRBJ1-1; a weak D match, TRBD1 (6 bases). The clonotype originates from a woman aged 45-65 years with acute or convalescent COVID-19. The specimen sequenced was peripheral blood. In DNA form, the CDR3 reads TGTGCCAGCAGTTTTTTAGGGGGAGACGCACGGAACACTGAAGCTTTCTTT. Translated: CASSFLGGDARNTEAFF.